These 30 T cell receptor beta chains share one sample of origin, sequenced in a study of blood T cell repertoires in COVID-19. Measured with immunoSEQ multiplex PCR; TCRdb has only the in-frame clones, and not every one. The sample records around 270,000 clones, around 82% being singletons. The sample taken for sequencing was peripheral blood. These receptors originate from a person aged 70 to 80 with COVID-19, enrolled during active disease.

The gene calls are TRBV18 and TRBJ1-5; 9 positions match TRBD1. The CDR3 runs to 15 residues. Germline V CDR1 and CDR2: KGHSH, LQKENI. V lost 3 bases to trimming and J lost 6 bases; unmatched junction nucleotides: 6. The CDR3 loop is CASSPGQGTGQPQHF. CDR3 nucleotides: TGTGCCAGCTCACCGGGACAGGGAACGGGTCAGCCCCAGCATTTT.

This chain uses TRBV5-4 with TRBJ2-5, with a possible D match to TRBD1 (5 bases). This CDR3 spans 14 amino acids. Germline assignment: CDR1 SGHNT and CDR2 YYREEE (reference sequence). The V gene lost 5 bases and the J gene lost 3 bases, with 14 bases spanning the gap. In DNA form, the CDR3 reads TGTGCCAGCAGTCCTACAGGAGCCAAAGAGACCCAGTACTTC. Its translation: CASSPTGAKETQYF.

The CDR3: CSVEYAVKSQNTIYF. The DNA for the CDR3 is TGCAGCGTTGAATATGCAGTCAAATCCCAAAACACCATATATTTT. The chain has TRBV29-1 and TRBJ1-3; no definite D call. The germline V gene encodes CDR1 SQVTM and CDR2 ANQGSEA. V dropped 2 bases and J dropped 6 bases, with 17 bases sitting between them. The CDR3 consists of 15 residues.

CDR3: CASSTSGGGNEQFF. For the CDR3, the DNA is TGTGCCAGCAGTACTAGCGGGGGAGGCAATGAGCAGTTCTTC. This chain links TRBV6-5 with TRBJ2-1, with 11 bases identical to TRBD2. Per the germline V gene, CDR1 is MNHEY and CDR2 is SVGAGI. Losses at the gene ends were 5 bases for V and 6 bases for J; bases not matched to a gene: 3. The CDR3 has 14 residues.

This chain uses TRBV5-1 with TRBJ2-1; D perhaps matches TRBD1 (6 bases). CDR1 SGHRS and CDR2 YFSETQ come from the germline V gene. This CDR3 has 14 amino acids. V was cut by 3 bases and J by 7 bases, with 14 bases left in between. This chain's CDR3 is CASSSQGGLNEQFF. The CDR3 DNA reads as TGCGCCAGCAGCTCCCAAGGGGGTTTAAATGAGCAGTTCTTC.

The chain has TRBV5-1 and TRBJ1-3; D is perhaps TRBD1 (6 bases). The CDR3 length is 15 residues. With 3 bases removed from V and 1 base from J, the gap between germline ends came to 11 bases. Per the germline V gene, CDR1 is SGHRS and CDR2 is YFSETQ. DNA of the CDR3: TGCGCCAGCAGCTCCACAGGGTTTTCTGGAAACACCATATATTTT. The encoded protein is CASSSTGFSGNTIYF.

V is TRBV7-9 and J is TRBJ1-4; 8 bases are a match to TRBD1. The CDR3 runs 14 residues. Germline-derived CDR1 and CDR2 are SEHNR and FQNEAQ (reference sequence). The ends lost 3 bases at V and 4 bases at J; junction bases unmatched: 1. The CDR3 is CASSLGQVNEKLFF. CDR3 nucleotide sequence: TGTGCCAGCAGCTTGGGACAGGTTAATGAAAAACTGTTTTTT.

The chain combines TRBV7-7 with TRBJ2-5; possibly TRBD1 for D (6 bases). The germline V gene encodes CDR1 SSHAT and CDR2 FNYEAQ (reference sequence). V was clipped by 4 bases and J by 3 bases, with 12 bases between them. The CDR3 covers 14 residues. CDR3 loop: CASSSARTEETQYF. The CDR3 DNA sequence: TGTGCCAGCAGCTCGGCCCGGACAGAAGAGACCCAGTACTTC.

V gene TRBV11-2 combines with J gene TRBJ2-7, with 7 bases aligning to TRBD1. From germline, CDR1 is SGHAT and CDR2 FQNNGV. The CDR3 is 15 amino acids. J was trimmed by 7 bases and V by 1 base; bases with no gene match: 10. CDR3 protein: CASSLARQGVFEQYF. The CDR3 DNA follows: TGTGCCAGCAGCTTAGCTAGGCAGGGGGTGTTTGAGCAGTACTTC.

The genes are TRBV7-9 and TRBJ2-5; no reliable D call. The germline V and J ends were trimmed by 4 bases and 4 bases, with 16 bases remaining between them. Germline V lookup: CDR1 SEHNR, CDR2 FQNEAQ (reference sequence). The CDR3 is 15 amino acids. The chain's CDR3 is CASSSIAPPRETQYF. The CDR3 bases are TGTGCCAGCAGCTCAATCGCCCCCCCTAGAGAGACCCAGTACTTC.

The chain combines TRBV7-3 with TRBJ2-1; D is unresolved. Trimming shortened V by 0 bases and J by 5 bases, and 17 bases separated the two germline ends. Germline V lookup: CDR1 SGHTA, CDR2 FQGTGA. The CDR3 is made up of 17 amino acids. The CDR3 is CASSLTLSPLHHNEQFF. Written as DNA, the CDR3 is TGTGCCAGCAGCTTAACGTTGAGTCCACTTCACCACAATGAGCAGTTCTTC.

This clone was detected only once. The V and J genes are TRBV30 and TRBJ2-5; 9 bases agree with TRBD2. Germline V gives CDR1 GTSNPN, CDR2 SVGIG (reference sequence). The CDR3 spans 13 residues. CDR3 amino acids: CACGRADQETQYF. DNA for the CDR3: TGTGCTTGCGGGAGGGCCGACCAAGAGACCCAGTACTTC.

V gene TRBV9 combines with J gene TRBJ2-1, with 8 bases identical to TRBD2. Germline V gene lookup returns CDR1 SGDLS and CDR2 YYNGEE. The CDR3 extends over 16 amino acids. J lost 8 bases, V lost 4 bases, and 14 bases had no gene match. CDR3 DNA sequence: TGTGCCAGCAGCTCCCCCGGGACTAGATTTTTCGATGAGCAGTTCTTC. This sequence encodes CASSSPGTRFFDEQFF.

The rearrangement joins TRBV24-1 to TRBJ2-7, with 11 bases identical to TRBD1. The CDR3 totals 14 residues. V shed 4 bases, J shed 6 bases, and the junction held 4 bases outside the gene matches. CDR1 is KGHDR, CDR2 SFDVKD, per germline. This CDR3 reads CATSEPGTGGEQYF. CDR3 sequence (DNA): TGTGCCACCAGTGAACCCGGGACAGGGGGCGAGCAGTACTTC.

The chain is built from TRBV4-3 and TRBJ2-2; possibly TRBD1 for D (6 bases). Between the trimmed V and J ends, which lost 0 bases and 4 bases, there was a span of 9 bases. CDR3 length: 15 amino acids. Germline values: CDR1 LGHNA, CDR2 YSLEER. Written as DNA, the CDR3 is TGCGCCAGCAGCCAAGAAGGGACAAGCACCGGGGAGCTGTTTTTT. It translates to CASSQEGTSTGELFF.

The chain links TRBV3-1 (or the pseudogene TRBV3-2) to TRBJ1-1; D call uncertain. Looked up from germline, CDR1 is LGHDT and CDR2 is YNNKEL (reference sequence). V lost 1 base to trimming and J lost 4 bases, with 10 bases between them. This CDR3 comprises 14 residues. The CDR3 DNA reads as TGTGCCAGCAGCCAAGTGTCGAGTAGCACTGAAGCTTTCTTT. Encoded protein: CASSQVSSSTEAFF.

J is TRBJ1-1 and V is TRBV3-1 (or the pseudogene TRBV3-2); a possible D gene is TRBD1 (5 bases). This CDR3 has 14 residues. Deletions cut 2 bases from V and 5 bases from J, with 12 bases between. Germline V gives CDR1 LGHDT, CDR2 YNNKEL (reference sequence). The CDR3 loop is CASSQNQGDTEAFF. As DNA, the CDR3 is TGTGCCAGCAGCCAAAATCAGGGTGATACTGAAGCTTTCTTT.

For the CDR3, the DNA is TGTGCCAGCAGCGCTATCGGAGAGACCCAGTACTTC. This sequence encodes CASSAIGETQYF. The chain has TRBV27 and TRBJ2-5; no reliable D call. The length of the CDR3 is 12 residues. The V gene's germline CDR1 is MNHEY and CDR2 SMNVEV (reference sequence). The V end was cut by 6 bases, the J end by 4 bases, with 9 bases between.

J is TRBJ2-3 and V is TRBV12-3 or TRBV12-4; a weak D match, TRBD2 (5 bases). Trimming pared 1 base from V and 9 bases from J, leaving 11 bases between. This CDR3 has 13 residues. Written as DNA, the CDR3 is TGTGCCAGCAGTTTAGTAGGAGGAAACACGCAGTATTTT. It is translated as CASSLVGGNTQYF.

This chain joins TRBV11-2 and TRBJ2-4; 8 bases are shared with TRBD1. CDR3 length: 19 amino acids. Looked up from germline, CDR1 is SGHAT and CDR2 is FQNNGV. Trimming took 1 base from V and 2 from J; bases not matched to a gene: 13. CDR3 sequence reads: CASSLGAGGGGFSKNIQYF. The CDR3 DNA reads as TGTGCCAGCAGCTTAGGGGCAGGGGGCGGTGGGTTCTCCAAAAACATTCAGTACTTC.

This chain uses TRBV10-3 with TRBJ2-3, with D maybe TRBD2 (5 bases). V lost 10 bases and J lost 2, with 13 bases in between. The CDR3 runs 13 residues. In germline, CDR1 is ENHRY, CDR2 SYGVKD. In DNA form, the CDR3 reads TGTGCCACCGCTGGACTCCCCACAGATACGCAGTATTTT. Its translation: CATAGLPTDTQYF.

V is TRBV10-3 and J is TRBJ1-2; D gene ambiguous. The CDR3 spans 16 residues. Germline CDR1 and CDR2: ENHRY and SYGVKD. V was pared by 7 bases and J by 0 bases, with 18 bases between. The CDR3 loop reads CAITEFGEPTNYGYTF. Written as DNA, the CDR3 is TGTGCCATCACCGAGTTCGGGGAGCCCACTAACTATGGCTACACCTTC.

This clone showed up just once. The J gene is TRBJ1-1, the V gene TRBV7-2; D is unclear. Trimming shortened V by 8 bases and J by 0 bases, and 10 bases separated the two germline ends. Germline lookup yields CDR1 SGHTA and CDR2 FQGNSA. This CDR3 spans 13 amino acids. The CDR3: CASGYQMNTEAFF. CDR3 bases: TGTGCCAGCGGCTACCAGATGAACACTGAAGCTTTCTTT.

The chain couples TRBV10-2 to TRBJ1-6; D not resolved. V lost 6 bases and J 0 bases, leaving 6 bases between the germline ends. CDR1 and CDR2 (germline): WSHSY, SAAADI. The CDR3 sequence is 14 residues long. Here the CDR3 DNA reads TGCGCCAGCAGCGCGAGCTCCTATAATTCACCCCTCCACTTT. Protein sequence: CASSASSYNSPLHF.

The chain uses TRBV7-9 and TRBJ1-6, with unresolved D. V shed 3 bases and J shed 4 bases, with 7 bases lying between them. This CDR3 is 14 amino acids long. Germline V gene sequence: CDR1 SEHNR, CDR2 FQNEAQ (reference sequence). As DNA, the CDR3 is TGTGCCAGCAGCTTGGGCAGTTATAATTCACCCCTCCACTTT. This encodes CASSLGSYNSPLHF.

This chain links TRBV28 with TRBJ1-1; D is perhaps TRBD1 (6 bases). This CDR3 comprises 11 residues. Germline V CDR1 and CDR2: MDHEN, SYDVKM. The V end lost 4 bases, the J end lost 10 bases, and 10 bases lay between the germline ends. CDR3 in amino acids: CASSSQGRAFF. Written as DNA, the CDR3 is TGTGCCAGCAGTTCACAGGGCCGAGCTTTCTTT.

This clone was detected a few times. V is TRBV4-1 and J is TRBJ1-2; tentative D call: TRBD1 (5 bases). Looked up from germline, CDR1 is MGHRA and CDR2 is YSYEKL. CDR3 length equals 14 residues. The V end was cut by 1 base, the J end by 6 bases, with 12 bases between. For the CDR3, the DNA is TGCGCCAGCAGCCAAGGTTCCACAGGAAATGGCTACACCTTC. Its translation is CASSQGSTGNGYTF.

This rearrangement joins TRBV11-2 to TRBJ2-1; 9 nucleotides align to TRBD1. The CDR3 loop spans 15 amino acids. The junction had 5 bases not matched to a gene; V was cut back by 6 bases and J by 2 bases. From germline, CDR1 is SGHAT and CDR2 FQNNGV. The CDR3 DNA is TGTGCCAGCAGTCGGGACAGGGCCGCCTACAATGAGCAGTTCTTC. Protein product: CASSRDRAAYNEQFF.

The chain has TRBV24-1 and TRBJ1-2, with D tentatively TRBD1 (5 bases). The CDR3 has 16 residues. Trimming took 1 base from V and 3 from J, leaving 14 bases between them. Germline lookup yields CDR1 KGHDR and CDR2 SFDVKD. The CDR3 region has the DNA TGTGCCACCAGTGATTTTGACAGAGAATCTGACTATGGCTACACCTTC. Protein sequence: CATSDFDRESDYGYTF.

The V call is TRBV4-1, the J call TRBJ2-2, with D possibly being TRBD2 (6 bases). From germline, CDR1 is MGHRA and CDR2 YSYEKL. The germline V and J ends were trimmed by 3 bases and 4 bases, with 6 bases remaining between them. This CDR3 spans 13 amino acids. In DNA, the CDR3 is TGCGCCAGCAGCCACGGGGGCACCGGGGAGCTGTTTTTT. Translation gives CASSHGGTGELFF.